This entry features one TCR beta chain sequence. The entry originates in a study of spatial heterogeneity in lung cancer. Study summary: Consistently, beta-chain sequences turned up in larger numbers than alpha-chain sequences did. More than nine raw reads, on average, carried each unique TCR and UMI combination.

Stated time point: sample taken at primary tumor resection. Sequencing of whole RNA from tumor, nontumor lung or frozen PBMC involved no sorting. Donation came from approximately 69 patients with untreated early-stage non-small cell lung cancer. TCRdb analysed the 5' RACE reads with MiXCR anew, one entry per CDR3 protein. Of about 60,000 distinct CDR3 sequences listed, more than 7% are singletons. There are 15 residues in the CDR3. Germline CDR1 reads WSHSY; CDR2 reads SAAADI. V shed 6 bases, J shed 9 bases, and the junction held 8 bases outside the gene matches. This TCR was recovered from a female donor with early-stage non-small cell lung cancer. Specimen: PBMCs, collected at surgery. The chain employs TRBV10-2 and TRBJ1-6; 10 bases are shared with TRBD1. The CDR3 DNA reads TGCGCCAGCAGCGCTGGGACAGGGGATAGTTCACCCCTCCACTTT. It specifies CASSAGTGDSSPLHF.